One and the same sample provided the 20 T cell receptor beta chains below, sequenced in a study of PD-L1 blockade in urothelial cancer. The time point was: pretreatment peripheral blood. Assay used: immunoSEQ multiplex PCR; TCRdb lists only in-frame clones, some missing. The table lists fewer than 60,000 clones, approximately 85% of them singletons. Sequences were derived from PBMCs, sampled around atezolizumab (anti-PD-L1) treatment. Source of these receptors: an older man with urothelial cancer.

The CDR3 spells CASSEAGNYGYTF. CDR3 DNA: TGTGCCAGCAGTGAAGCCGGGAACTATGGCTACACCTTC. The J gene is TRBJ1-2, the V gene TRBV6-1; unclear D gene. V was pared by 0 bases and J by 2 bases, with 4 bases between. CDR3 size: 13 residues. Looked up from germline, CDR1 is MNHNS and CDR2 is SASEGT.

The chain couples TRBV30 to TRBJ2-1; 9 positions agree with TRBD2. This CDR3 has 15 amino acids. Germline CDR1 GTSNPN, CDR2 SVGIG (reference sequence). The junction had 10 bases not matched to a gene; V was cut back by 1 base and J by 9 bases. The CDR3 DNA reads as TGTGCCTGGAGTGCGGGGTTCCAGCGGGGGGTTGAGCAGTTCTTC. Residues: CAWSAGFQRGVEQFF. The full variable domain, rest sourced from reference TRBV30 and TRBJ2-1, is SQTIHQWPATLVQPVGSPLSLECTVEGTSNPNLYWYRQAAGRGLQLLFYSVGIGQISSEVPQNLSASRPQDRQFILSSKKLLLSDSGFYLCAWSAGFQRGVEQFFGPGTRLTVL.

This clone has only one observation. V usage is TRBV9 and J usage is TRBJ2-4; tentatively, D is TRBD2 (5 bases). This CDR3 contains 14 residues. The V end lost 3 bases, the J end lost 0 bases, and 7 bases lay between the germline ends. Germline V lookup: CDR1 SGDLS, CDR2 YYNGEE. DNA for the CDR3: TGTGCCAGCAGCGGAGGGCAAGCCAAAAACATTCAGTACTTC. As protein: CASSGGQAKNIQYF.

V gene TRBV6-5 combines with J gene TRBJ2-7; 7 bases map to TRBD2. The CDR3 extends over 15 amino acids. Germline V lookup: CDR1 MNHEY, CDR2 SVGAGI. Trimming cost V 8 bases and J 3 bases; bases outside gene matches: 13. CDR3 amino acids: CASRPGLADFYEQYF. The CDR3 DNA follows: TGTGCCAGCCGGCCCGGGCTAGCGGATTTCTACGAGCAGTACTTC.

The chain uses TRBV7-9 and TRBJ1-4; 11 nucleotides align to TRBD1. CDR3 length: 15 residues. Trimming took 1 base from V and 7 from J; bases not matched to a gene: 2. The germline gives CDR1 SEHNR, CDR2 FQNEAQ (reference sequence). In DNA, the CDR3 is TGTGCCAGCAGCTTAGGGACAGGGGGCTTTGAAAAACTGTTTTTT. Amino acids: CASSLGTGGFEKLFF. Using reference TRBV7-9 and TRBJ1-4 for the parts outside the CDR3, the full variable domain is DTGVSQNPRHKITKRGQNVTFRCDPISEHNRLYWYRQTLGQGPEFLTYFQNEAQLEKSRLLSDRFSAERPKGSFSTLEIQRTEQGDSAMYLCASSLGTGGFEKLFFGSGTQLSVL.

The J gene is TRBJ1-1, the V gene TRBV7-2; a possible D gene is TRBD1 (6 bases). The V gene lost 5 bases and the J gene lost 11 bases, with 27 bases spanning the gap. The CDR3 consists of 16 residues. The germline V gene encodes CDR1 SGHTA and CDR2 FQGNSA. This CDR3 reads CASSPSRTSGGEGAFF. CDR3 in DNA: TGTGCCAGCAGCCCCTCCAGGACCTCGGGGGGCGAAGGGGCTTTCTTT.

The chain has TRBV5-3 and TRBJ2-1; 9 bases line up with TRBD2. TRBV5-3 is an ORF, and what it does is uncertain. The CDR3 has 15 amino acids. V lost 6 bases to trimming and J lost 8 bases; unmatched junction nucleotides: 12. The CDR3 DNA is TGTGCCAGAACCTTTACACTAGCGGGTGAGGATGAGCAGTTCTTC. Translated: CARTFTLAGEDEQFF.

This clone was observed once. CDR3 residues: CASALDRDYNEQFF. CDR3 nucleotide sequence: TGTGCTAGTGCCCTTGACAGGGACTACAATGAGCAGTTCTTC. The chain combines TRBV12-5 with TRBJ2-1; TRBD1 matches at 7 bases. The germline V gene encodes CDR1 LGHNT and CDR2 FRNRAP. The length of the CDR3 is 14 residues. Unmatched junction bases numbered 6, after V lost 7 bases and J lost 3 bases.

This chain joins TRBV6-5 and TRBJ2-6, with a possible D match to TRBD1 (5 bases). CDR3 length: 15 residues. Germline values: CDR1 MNHEY, CDR2 SVGAGI. Trimming took off 6 bases at V and 3 bases at J, with 12 bases between the two ends. For the CDR3, the DNA is TGTGCCAGCAGCGATCAGGGCTTTGGGGCCAACGTCCTGACTTTC. Amino acid sequence: CASSDQGFGANVLTF.

This chain uses TRBV4-1 with TRBJ1-5; 7 bases are shared with TRBD1. Germline V CDR1 and CDR2: MGHRA, YSYEKL. The CDR3 length is 15 residues. V lost 4 bases and J lost 5; bases outside the gene matches: 8. The CDR3 DNA is TGCGCCAGCAGCCCCAGAGAGGGGGCGGATCAGCCCCAGCATTTT. As protein: CASSPREGADQPQHF.

V is TRBV6-5 and J is TRBJ1-1; D is ambiguous. Germline loops: CDR1 MNHEY, CDR2 SVGAGI. There are 15 residues in the CDR3. V was shortened by 0 bases and J by 2 bases, with 10 bases between the two germline ends. DNA of the CDR3: TGTGCCAGCAGTTACTCTTCAGGAATCAACACTGAAGCTTTCTTT. This codes for CASSYSSGINTEAFF.

The chain carries TRBV19 and TRBJ2-7; no definite D call. Trimming left V 4 bases short and J 2 bases short, with 15 bases between. CDR3 length: 15 amino acids. Germline CDR1 is LNHDA and CDR2 is SQIVND (reference sequence). The CDR3 sequence: CASSRPSAPPYEQYF. CDR3 bases: TGTGCCAGTAGTAGACCCAGCGCCCCCCCCTACGAGCAGTACTTC.

The chain joins TRBV4-1 to TRBJ1-1; D is perhaps TRBD1 (5 bases). Per germline, CDR1 MGHRA and CDR2 YSYEKL. The CDR3 runs 17 residues. V lost 0 bases to trimming and J lost 4 bases, with 18 bases between them. CDR3 region: CASSQDLAGTLFTEAFF. The DNA for the CDR3 is TGCGCCAGCAGCCAAGATCTGGCTGGGACTTTGTTCACTGAAGCTTTCTTT.

The V and J genes are TRBV11-2 and TRBJ2-7; 10 bases align to TRBD2. The trim removed 5 bases at V and 3 bases at J, leaving 7 bases unmatched. The CDR3 is made up of 15 amino acids. Germline values: CDR1 SGHAT, CDR2 FQNNGV. CDR3 sequence: CASSTSRTSGYEQYF. The CDR3 coding sequence is TGTGCCAGCAGCACCTCCAGGACTAGCGGCTACGAGCAGTACTTC.

In the case of this clone: This specimen includes other DNA sequences encoding the same CDR3. This CDR3 reads CASSSPIQGPSLGYGYTF. CDR3 nucleotide sequence: TGCGCCAGCAGTTCCCCTATACAGGGCCCTTCTTTAGGGTATGGCTACACCTTC. The chain links TRBV5-1 to TRBJ1-2; D is perhaps TRBD1 (6 bases). The CDR3 has 18 amino acids. V was trimmed by 5 bases and J by 5 bases, leaving 28 bases between them. Germline V CDR1 and CDR2: SGHRS, YFSETQ.

This rearrangement joins TRBV9 to TRBJ1-5; D may be TRBD1 (5 bases). The V gene's germline CDR1 is SGDLS and CDR2 YYNGEE. The CDR3 contains 14 residues. Trimming took off 2 bases at V and 6 bases at J, with 12 bases between the two ends. The CDR3 loop reads CASSVGPGGQPQHF. The CDR3 DNA reads TGTGCCAGCAGCGTCGGTCCGGGGGGTCAGCCCCAGCATTTT.

The J gene is TRBJ1-4, the V gene TRBV6-1; D is possibly TRBD1 (5 bases). V lost 7 bases and J 4 bases, leaving 13 bases between the germline ends. In germline, CDR1 is MNHNS, CDR2 SASEGT. The CDR3 totals 14 residues. This CDR3 reads CASTPRGRNEKLFF. The CDR3, as DNA: TGTGCCAGCACCCCAAGGGGTCGTAATGAAAAACTGTTTTTT.

This chain uses TRBV12-5 with TRBJ2-1, with TRBD2 matching over 10 bases. Germline CDR1 LGHNT, CDR2 FRNRAP. This CDR3 is built from 18 residues. V was clipped by 0 bases and J by 5 bases; unmatched bases: 10. The CDR3 coding sequence is TGTGCTAGTGGTTTGGTTACGCCCCTAGCGGGAGTTGACAATGAGCAGTTCTTC. This translates into CASGLVTPLAGVDNEQFF.

The gene calls are TRBV7-2 and TRBJ2-5, with 9 bases matching TRBD1. Germline-derived CDR1 and CDR2 are SGHTA and FQGNSA. The CDR3 is 15 residues long. V trimming: 5 bases; J trimming: 0 bases; junction bases outside the gene matches: 4. CDR3 protein: CASSDRDRDQETQYF. The CDR3 region has the DNA TGTGCCAGCAGCGACCGGGACAGGGACCAAGAGACCCAGTACTTC.

This chain uses TRBV15 with TRBJ2-1; TRBD2 might be the D (6 bases). V lost 0 bases to trimming and J lost 4 bases, with 10 bases between them. This CDR3 comprises 15 residues. Per the germline V gene, CDR1 is LNHNV and CDR2 is YYDKDF (reference sequence). For the CDR3, the DNA is TGTGCCACCAGCAGAGAACGTGGGGGGTACAATGAGCAGTTCTTC. Its protein is CATSRERGGYNEQFF.